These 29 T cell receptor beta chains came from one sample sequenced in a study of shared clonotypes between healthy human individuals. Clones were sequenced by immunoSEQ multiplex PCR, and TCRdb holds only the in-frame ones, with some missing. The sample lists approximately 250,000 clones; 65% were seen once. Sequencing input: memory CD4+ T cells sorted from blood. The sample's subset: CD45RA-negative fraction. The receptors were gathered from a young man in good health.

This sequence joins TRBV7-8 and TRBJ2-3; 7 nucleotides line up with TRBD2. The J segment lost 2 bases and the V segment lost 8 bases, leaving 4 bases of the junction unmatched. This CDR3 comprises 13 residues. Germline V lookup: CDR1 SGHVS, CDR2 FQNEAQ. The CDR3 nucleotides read TGTGCCAGCCGGGGAGGGAACACAGATACGCAGTATTTT. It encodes CASRGGNTDTQYF. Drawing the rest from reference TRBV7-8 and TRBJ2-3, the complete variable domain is GAGVSQSPRYKVAKRGQDVALRCDPISGHVSLFWYQQALGQGPEFLTYFQNEAQLDKSGLPSDRFFAERPEGSVSTLKIQRTQQEDSAVYLCASRGGNTDTQYFGPGTRLTVL.

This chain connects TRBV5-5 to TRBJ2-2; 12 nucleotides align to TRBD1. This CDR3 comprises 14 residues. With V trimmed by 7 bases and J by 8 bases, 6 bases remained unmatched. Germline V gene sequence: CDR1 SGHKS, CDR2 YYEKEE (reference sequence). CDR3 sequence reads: CASPRDRGQGELFF. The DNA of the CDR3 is TGTGCCAGCCCCCGGGACAGGGGGCAAGGGGAGCTGTTTTTT.

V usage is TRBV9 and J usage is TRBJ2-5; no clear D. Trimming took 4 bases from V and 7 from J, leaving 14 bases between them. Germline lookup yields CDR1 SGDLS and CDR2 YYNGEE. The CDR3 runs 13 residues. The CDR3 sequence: CASSPRTGGTQYF. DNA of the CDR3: TGTGCCAGCAGCCCTCGGACGGGCGGGACCCAGTACTTC.

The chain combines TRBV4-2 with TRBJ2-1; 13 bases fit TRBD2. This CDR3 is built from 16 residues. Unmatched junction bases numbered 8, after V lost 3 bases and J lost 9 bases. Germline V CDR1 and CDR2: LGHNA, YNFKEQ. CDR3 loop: CASSHLLAGGPGEQFF. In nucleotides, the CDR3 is TGTGCCAGCAGCCACCTACTAGCGGGAGGGCCGGGTGAGCAGTTCTTC.

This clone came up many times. The CDR3 here is CASRVGEETQYF. The CDR3 nucleotides read TGTGCCAGCAGGGTAGGGGAGGAGACCCAGTACTTC. This chain uses TRBV6-5 with TRBJ2-5; perhaps D is TRBD1 or TRBD2 (5 bases each). The V end lost 6 bases, the J end lost 5 bases, and 10 bases lay between the germline ends. Germline loops: CDR1 MNHEY, CDR2 SVGAGI. This CDR3 has 12 residues.

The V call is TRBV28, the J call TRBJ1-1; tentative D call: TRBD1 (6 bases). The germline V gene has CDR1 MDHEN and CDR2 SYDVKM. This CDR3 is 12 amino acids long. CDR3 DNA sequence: TGTGCTTGGGGGCGGTTTGACACTGAAGCTTTCTTT. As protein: CAWGRFDTEAFF.

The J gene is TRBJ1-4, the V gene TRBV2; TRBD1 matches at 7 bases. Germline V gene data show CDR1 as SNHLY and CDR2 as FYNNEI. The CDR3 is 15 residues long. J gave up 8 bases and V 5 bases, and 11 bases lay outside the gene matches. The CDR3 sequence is CASSIDRAAAEKLFF. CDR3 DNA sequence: TGTGCCAGCAGTATAGACAGGGCGGCAGCCGAAAAACTGTTTTTT.

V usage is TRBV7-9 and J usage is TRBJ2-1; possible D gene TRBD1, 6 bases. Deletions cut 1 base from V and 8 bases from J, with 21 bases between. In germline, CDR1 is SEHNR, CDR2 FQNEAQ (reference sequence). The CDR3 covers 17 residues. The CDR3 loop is CASSLGLRDTSRDEQFF. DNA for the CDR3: TGTGCCAGCAGCTTAGGTCTTCGGGACACCTCAAGGGATGAGCAGTTCTTC.

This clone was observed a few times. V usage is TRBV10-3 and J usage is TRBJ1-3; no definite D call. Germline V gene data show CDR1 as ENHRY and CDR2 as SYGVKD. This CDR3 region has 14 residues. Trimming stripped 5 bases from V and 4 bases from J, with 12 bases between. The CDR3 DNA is TGTGCCATCAGTAACGGCCCTGCCGGAAACACCATATATTTT. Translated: CAISNGPAGNTIYF.

Here the CDR3 reads CASSTGGDQPQHF. CDR3 sequence (DNA): TGTGCCAGCTCAACAGGGGGAGATCAGCCCCAGCATTTT. V is TRBV18 and J is TRBJ1-5; 8 nucleotides align to TRBD1. From germline, CDR1 is KGHSH and CDR2 LQKENI. The CDR3 length is 13 residues. Trimming at V came to 5 bases and at J to 5 bases, leaving 2 bases not matched to a gene.

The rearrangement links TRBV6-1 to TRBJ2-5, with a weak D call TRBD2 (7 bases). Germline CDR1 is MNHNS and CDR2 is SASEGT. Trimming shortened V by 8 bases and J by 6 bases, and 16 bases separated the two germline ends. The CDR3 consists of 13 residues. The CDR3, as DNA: TGTGCCAGCGAGGGGGAGGGCCCGAAGACCCAGTACTTC. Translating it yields CASEGEGPKTQYF.

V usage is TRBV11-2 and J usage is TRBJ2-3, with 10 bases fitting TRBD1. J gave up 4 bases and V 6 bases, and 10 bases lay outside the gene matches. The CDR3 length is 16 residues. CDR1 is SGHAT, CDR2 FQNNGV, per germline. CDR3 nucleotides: TGTGCCAGCAGACAAAAACGGGACAGGGGACCAGATACGCAGTATTTT. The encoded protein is CASRQKRDRGPDTQYF.

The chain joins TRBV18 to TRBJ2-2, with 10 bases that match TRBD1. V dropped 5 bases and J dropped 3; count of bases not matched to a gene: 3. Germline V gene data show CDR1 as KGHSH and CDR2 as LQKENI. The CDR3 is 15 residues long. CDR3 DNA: TGTGCCAGCTCAGACGGGACAGGGGACACCGGGGAGCTGTTTTTT. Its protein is CASSDGTGDTGELFF.

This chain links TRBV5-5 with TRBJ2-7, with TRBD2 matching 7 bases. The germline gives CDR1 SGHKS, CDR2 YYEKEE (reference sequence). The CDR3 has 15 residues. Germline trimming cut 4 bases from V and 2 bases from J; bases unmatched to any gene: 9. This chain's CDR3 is CASSPRERGAYEQYF. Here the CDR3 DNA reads TGTGCCAGCAGCCCGCGGGAGCGCGGGGCCTACGAGCAGTACTTC.

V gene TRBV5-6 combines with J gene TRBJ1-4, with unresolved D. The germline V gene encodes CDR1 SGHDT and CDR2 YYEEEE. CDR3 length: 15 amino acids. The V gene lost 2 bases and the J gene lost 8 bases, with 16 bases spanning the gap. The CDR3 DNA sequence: TGTGCCAGCAGCTTTTACGGAGGAGGATCGGAAAAACTGTTTTTT. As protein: CASSFYGGGSEKLFF. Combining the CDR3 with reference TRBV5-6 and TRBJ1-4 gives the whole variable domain DAGVTQSPTHLIKTRGQQVTLRCSPKSGHDTVSWYQQALGQGPQFIFQYYEEEERQRGNFPDRFSGHQFPNYSSELNVNALLLGDSALYLCASSFYGGGSEKLFFGSGTQLSVL.

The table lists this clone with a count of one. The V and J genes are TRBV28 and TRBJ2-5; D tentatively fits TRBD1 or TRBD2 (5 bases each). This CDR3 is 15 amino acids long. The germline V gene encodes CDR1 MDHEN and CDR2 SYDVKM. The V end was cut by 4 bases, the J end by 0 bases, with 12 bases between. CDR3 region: CASSSPGTYQETQYF. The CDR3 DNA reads TGTGCCAGCAGTTCCCCCGGGACGTACCAAGAGACCCAGTACTTC.

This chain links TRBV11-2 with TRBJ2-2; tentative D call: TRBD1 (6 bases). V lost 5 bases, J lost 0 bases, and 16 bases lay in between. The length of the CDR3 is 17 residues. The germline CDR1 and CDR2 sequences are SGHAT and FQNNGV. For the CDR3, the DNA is TGTGCCAGCAGCGTGAGCTCCGGGACAACGAACACCGGGGAGCTGTTTTTT. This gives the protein CASSVSSGTTNTGELFF.

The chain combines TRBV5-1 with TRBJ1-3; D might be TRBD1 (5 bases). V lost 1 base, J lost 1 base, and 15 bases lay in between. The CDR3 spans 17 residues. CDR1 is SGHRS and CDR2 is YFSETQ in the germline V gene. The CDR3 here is CASSLSVGAGSGNTIYF. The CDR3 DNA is TGCGCCAGCAGCTTGTCGGTAGGGGCAGGGTCTGGAAACACCATATATTTT.

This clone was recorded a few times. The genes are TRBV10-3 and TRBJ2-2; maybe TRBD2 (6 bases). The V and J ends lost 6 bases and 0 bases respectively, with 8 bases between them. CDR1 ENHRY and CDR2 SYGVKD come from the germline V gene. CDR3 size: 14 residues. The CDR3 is CAISGGTNTGELFF. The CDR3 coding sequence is TGTGCCATCAGCGGCGGGACGAACACCGGGGAGCTGTTTTTT.

In DNA form, the CDR3 reads TGTGCCAGCAGTGGCGGGCTCTACCCCTACGAGCAGTACTTC. It specifies CASSGGLYPYEQYF. This chain connects TRBV2 to TRBJ2-7; D is possibly TRBD2 (5 bases). Germline loops: CDR1 SNHLY, CDR2 FYNNEI. V was trimmed by 4 bases and J by 2 bases, leaving 12 bases between them. The CDR3 length is 14 residues.

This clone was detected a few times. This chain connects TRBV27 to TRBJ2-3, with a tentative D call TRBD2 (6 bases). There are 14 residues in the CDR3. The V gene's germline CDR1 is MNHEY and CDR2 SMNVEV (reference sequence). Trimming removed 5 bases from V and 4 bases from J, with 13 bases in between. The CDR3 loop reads CASSAQTSSDTQYF. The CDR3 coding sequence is TGTGCCAGCAGTGCCCAGACTAGTTCAGATACGCAGTATTTT.

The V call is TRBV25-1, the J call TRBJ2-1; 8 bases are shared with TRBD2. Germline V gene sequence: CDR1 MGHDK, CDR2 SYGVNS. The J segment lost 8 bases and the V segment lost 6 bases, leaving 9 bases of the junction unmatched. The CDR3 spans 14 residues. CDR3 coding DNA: TGTGCCAGCAGCCCTAGCGGGCCTAGGGATGAGCAGTTCTTC. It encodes CASSPSGPRDEQFF.

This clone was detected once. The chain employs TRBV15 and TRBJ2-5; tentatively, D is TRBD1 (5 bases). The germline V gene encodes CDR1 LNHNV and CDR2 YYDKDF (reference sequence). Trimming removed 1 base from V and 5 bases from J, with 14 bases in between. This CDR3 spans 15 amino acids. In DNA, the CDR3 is TGTGCCACCAGCAGAGGTCGCAGGGTGGGGGAGACCCAGTACTTC. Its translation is CATSRGRRVGETQYF.

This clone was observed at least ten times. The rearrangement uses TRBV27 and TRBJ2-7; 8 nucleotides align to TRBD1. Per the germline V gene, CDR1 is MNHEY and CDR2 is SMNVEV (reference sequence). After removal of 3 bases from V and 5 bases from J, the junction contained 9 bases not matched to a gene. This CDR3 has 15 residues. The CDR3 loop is CASSLGRQGLHEQYF. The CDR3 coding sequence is TGTGCCAGCAGTTTGGGGAGACAGGGGCTCCACGAGCAGTACTTC.

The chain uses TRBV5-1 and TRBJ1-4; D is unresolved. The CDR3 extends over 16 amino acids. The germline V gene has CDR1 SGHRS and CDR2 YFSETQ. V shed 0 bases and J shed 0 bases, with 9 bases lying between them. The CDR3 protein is CASSLGVGTTNEKLFF. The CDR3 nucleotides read TGCGCCAGCAGCTTGGGTGTGGGAACAACTAATGAAAAACTGTTTTTT.

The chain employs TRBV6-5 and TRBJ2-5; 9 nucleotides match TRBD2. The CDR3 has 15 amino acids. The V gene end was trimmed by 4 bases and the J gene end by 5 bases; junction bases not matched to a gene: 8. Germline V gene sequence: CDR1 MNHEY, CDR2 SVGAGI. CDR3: CASSFFGSGRETQYF. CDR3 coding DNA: TGTGCCAGCAGTTTTTTTGGGAGCGGGAGGGAGACCCAGTACTTC.

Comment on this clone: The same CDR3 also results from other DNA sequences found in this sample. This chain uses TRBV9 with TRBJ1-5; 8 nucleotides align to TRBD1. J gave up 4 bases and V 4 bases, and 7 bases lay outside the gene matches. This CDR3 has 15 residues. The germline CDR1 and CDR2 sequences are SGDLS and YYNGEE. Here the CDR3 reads CASSPDGQGNQPQHF. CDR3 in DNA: TGTGCCAGCAGCCCAGACGGACAGGGAAATCAGCCCCAGCATTTT.

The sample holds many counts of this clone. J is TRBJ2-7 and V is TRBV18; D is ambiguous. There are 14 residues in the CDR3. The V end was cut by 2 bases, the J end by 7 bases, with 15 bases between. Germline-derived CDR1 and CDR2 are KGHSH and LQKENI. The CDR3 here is CASSPIGRVEEQYF. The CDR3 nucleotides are TGTGCCAGCTCACCAATCGGAAGGGTCGAGGAGCAGTACTTC.

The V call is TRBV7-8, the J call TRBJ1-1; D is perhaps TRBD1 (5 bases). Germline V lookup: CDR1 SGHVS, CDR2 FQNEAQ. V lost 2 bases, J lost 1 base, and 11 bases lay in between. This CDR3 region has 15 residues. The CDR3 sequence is CASSLRRARNTEAFF. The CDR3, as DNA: TGTGCCAGCAGCTTACGCAGGGCGAGGAACACTGAAGCTTTCTTT.